The rows below give T cell receptor beta chains drawn from one sample of a study of blood T cell repertoires in COVID-19. Assay: immunoSEQ multiplex PCR; the TCRdb copy retains only in-frame clones and omits some. The table lists some 220,000 clones, nearly 85% of them singletons, with 1.3% in the top ten. Sequenced sample: peripheral blood. Receptor source: a woman aged 25 to 39 with COVID-19, enrolled during active disease. The CDR3 runs from the conserved cysteine through the conserved F or W. The D gene is left open where the match is weak. Expanded clones get a size class; other rows say once, few or many, or leave the size out.

>NA|NA|TRBV19|TRBJ2-6
CASSILRDHVLTF
TGTGCCAGTAGTATCCTACGGGATCACGTCCTGACTTTC
>NA|NA|TRBV20-1|TRBJ1-3
CSASRQLGGTGNTIYF
TGCAGTGCTAGTCGTCAGCTCGGGGGGACTGGAAACACCATATATTTT
>TRBD1|once|TRBV4-3|TRBJ2-7
CASSPYSTGVDEQYF
TGCGCCAGCAGCCCTTACAGCACAGGGGTTGACGAGCAGTACTTC
>NA|NA|TRBV5-5|TRBJ1-5
CASRSTGSSNQPQHF
TGTGCCAGCAGATCTACAGGGAGTAGCAATCAGCCCCAGCATTTT
>TRBD2|NA|TRBV5-4|TRBJ2-1
CASSGTSGRDEQFF
TGTGCCAGCAGCGGGACTAGCGGGAGAGATGAGCAGTTCTTC
>NA|NA|TRBV7-2|TRBJ1-1
CASSLARENTEAFF
TGTGCCAGCAGCTTAGCCAGGGAGAACACTGAAGCTTTCTTT
>NA|NA|TRBV4-3|TRBJ1-2
CASSQGAVGGYGYTF
TGCGCCAGCAGCCAAGGAGCGGTAGGAGGCTATGGCTACACCTTC
>TRBD2|NA|TRBV5-1|TRBJ2-5
CASSFGTSGGGGQETQYF
TGCGCCAGCAGCTTCGGGACTAGCGGGGGAGGGGGCCAAGAGACCCAGTACTTC
>NA|NA|TRBV2|TRBJ2-3
CASRPLSGSGTDTQYF
TGTGCCAGCAGGCCTCTATCCGGGAGTGGGACAGATACGCAGTATTTT
>NA|NA|TRBV5-5|TRBJ2-3
CASSLVADTQYF
TGTGCCAGCAGCTTGGTAGCAGATACGCAGTATTTT
>NA|NA|TRBV7-9|TRBJ1-3
CASSLGTGATIYF
TGTGCCAGCAGCCTGGGGACGGGAGCCACCATATATTTT
>TRBD2|NA|TRBV7-2|TRBJ2-3
CASSSGLAGATDTQYF
TGTGCCAGCAGCTCCGGACTAGCGGGGGCGACAGATACGCAGTATTTT
>TRBD1|NA|TRBV2|TRBJ2-1
CASSDSQGANEQFF
TGTGCCAGCAGTGACTCCCAGGGGGCTAATGAGCAGTTCTTC
>TRBD1|NA|TRBV19|TRBJ2-3
CASSIFGQGTDTQYF
TGTGCCAGTAGTATCTTTGGACAGGGTACAGATACGCAGTATTTT
>TRBD2|NA|TRBV4-1|TRBJ2-7
CASSQSGGGYGGEQYF
TGCGCCAGCAGCCAATCTGGCGGGGGGTACGGAGGCGAGCAGTACTTC
>TRBD1|few|TRBV9|TRBJ2-2
CASSVRDRGTGELFF
TGTGCCAGCAGCGTCCGGGACAGGGGCACCGGGGAGCTGTTTTTT
>TRBD1|once|TRBV2|TRBJ1-2
CASSEGGQGAGYTF
TGTGCCAGCAGTGAAGGCGGACAGGGCGCTGGCTACACCTTC
>TRBD1|NA|TRBV11-3|TRBJ2-2
CASSLGTANTGELFF
TGTGCCAGCAGCCTCGGGACAGCGAACACCGGGGAGCTGTTTTTT
>TRBD1|once|TRBV18|TRBJ2-7
CASSQTGAGEQYF
TGTGCCAGCTCGCAAACAGGGGCGGGCGAGCAGTACTTC
>TRBD1|NA|TRBV19|TRBJ1-2
CASTETGNSYGYTF
TGTGCCAGTACCGAGACAGGGAACTCCTATGGCTACACCTTC
>NA|once|TRBV19|TRBJ2-7
CASSRHRSYEQYF
TGTGCCAGTAGTAGACACAGATCCTACGAGCAGTACTTC
>TRBD2|NA|TRBV30|TRBJ2-1
CAWRPPGGRGPNEQFF
TGTGCCTGGAGGCCCCCGGGCGGGAGGGGACCCAATGAGCAGTTCTTC
>TRBD1|NA|TRBV29-1|TRBJ1-2
CSVEAGTGGRGYGYTF
TGCAGCGTTGAAGCGGGGACAGGGGGGCGAGGATATGGCTACACCTTC
>NA|NA|TRBV28|TRBJ1-4
CASRQLNEKLFF
TGTGCCAGCAGACAGCTTAATGAAAAACTGTTTTTT
>NA|NA|TRBV3-1/TRBV3-2|TRBJ1-5
CASSQGGVQGSAGQPQHF
TGTGCCAGCAGCCAAGGAGGAGTACAGGGAAGCGCCGGTCAGCCCCAGCATTTT
>TRBD2|NA|TRBV7-3|TRBJ2-3
CASSLGLAGGSDTQYF
TGTGCCAGCAGCTTAGGACTAGCGGGGGGGTCAGATACGCAGTATTTT
>NA|NA|TRBV29-1|TRBJ2-3
CSVLIPVRGEADTQYF
TGCAGCGTTCTAATACCGGTCCGGGGAGAGGCAGATACGCAGTATTTT
>TRBD1|NA|TRBV7-9|TRBJ1-2
CASTNGQGNYGYTF
TGTGCCAGCACCAACGGACAGGGGAACTATGGCTACACCTTC
>NA|NA|TRBV4-3|TRBJ2-1
CASSQERGHEQFF
TGCGCCAGCAGCCAAGAGAGAGGTCATGAGCAGTTCTTC
>NA|NA|TRBV12-3/TRBV12-4|TRBJ1-1
CASSLYRNTEAFF
TGTGCCAGCAGTTTATACAGGAACACTGAAGCTTTCTTT
>TRBD2|NA|TRBV29-1|TRBJ2-7
CSVVGSGRAYEQYF
TGCAGCGTTGTGGGTAGCGGGAGGGCCTACGAGCAGTACTTC
>TRBD1|once|TRBV2|TRBJ1-5
CASSEGPDRNQPQHF
TGTGCCAGCAGTGAAGGTCCGGACAGGAATCAGCCCCAGCATTTT
>NA|NA|TRBV2|TRBJ2-7
CASTPLEAGANEQYF
TGTGCCAGCACCCCCCTGGAGGCAGGGGCTAACGAGCAGTACTTC
>NA|few|TRBV25-1|TRBJ1-1
CASRGHPNTEAFF
TGTGCCAGCAGGGGACACCCGAACACTGAAGCTTTCTTT
>TRBD1|NA|TRBV7-9|TRBJ1-2
CASSAMDRNYGYTF
TGTGCCAGCAGCGCAATGGACAGGAATTATGGCTACACCTTC
>NA|NA|TRBV29-1|TRBJ2-7
CSVGGGGFYEQYF
TGCAGCGTTGGAGGGGGGGGCTTTTACGAGCAGTACTTC
>NA|NA|TRBV7-2|TRBJ1-1
CASTLARAGRTEAFF
TGTGCCAGCACCCTAGCCCGGGCCGGGAGGACTGAAGCTTTCTTT
>NA|NA|TRBV7-2|TRBJ1-1
CASSLRLDTEAFF
TGTGCCAGCAGCCTTAGATTGGACACTGAAGCTTTCTTT
>TRBD1|NA|TRBV9|TRBJ1-6
CASSSRQGDNSPLHF
TGTGCCAGCAGCTCCCGACAGGGGGATAATTCACCCCTCCACTTT
>TRBD1|NA|TRBV3-1/TRBV3-2|TRBJ1-1
CASSRDRDGTEAFF
TGTGCCAGCAGCCGGGACAGAGATGGGACTGAAGCTTTCTTT
>NA|NA|TRBV5-1|TRBJ2-2
CASSSLGGNTGELFF
TGCGCCAGCAGCTCCCTGGGGGGGAACACCGGGGAGCTGTTTTTT
>TRBD1|NA|TRBV15|TRBJ2-7
CATSRDSGQAYEQYF
TGTGCCACCAGCAGAGATTCTGGACAGGCGTACGAGCAGTACTTC
>NA|NA|TRBV14|TRBJ2-1
CASSQVTDSYNEQFF
TGTGCCAGCAGCCAAGTAACAGACTCCTACAATGAGCAGTTCTTC
>TRBD1|NA|TRBV4-3|TRBJ1-1
CASSLNRGGTEAFF
TGCGCCAGCAGCCTGAACAGGGGAGGTACTGAAGCTTTCTTT
>NA|NA|TRBV19|TRBJ1-5
CASSIAHDSNQPQHF
TGTGCCAGTAGTATAGCACACGATAGCAATCAGCCCCAGCATTTT
>TRBD2|NA|TRBV10-3|TRBJ2-1
CAISNSGGYNEQFF
TGTGCCATCAGTAATAGCGGGGGTTACAATGAGCAGTTCTTC
>NA|NA|TRBV3-1/TRBV3-2|TRBJ1-2
CASSPETGRRGYTF
TGTGCCAGCAGCCCAGAGACAGGACGTCGAGGCTACACCTTC
>NA|once|TRBV5-1|TRBJ2-3
CASRPDTFGDTQYF
TGCGCCAGCAGACCTGACACCTTCGGAGATACGCAGTATTTT
>TRBD1|NA|TRBV4-2|TRBJ2-5
CASSQYSLTGGEGETQYF
TGTGCCAGCAGCCAATACAGTCTTACAGGGGGCGAGGGAGAGACCCAGTACTTC
>NA|NA|TRBV18|TRBJ2-3
CASSPSSTDTQYF
TGTGCCAGCTCACCATCGTCCACAGATACGCAGTATTTT
>NA|NA|TRBV6-4|TRBJ1-2
CASRTGVPRYGYTF
TGTGCCAGCAGGACGGGGGTCCCCCGGTATGGCTACACCTTC